This TCR beta chain is from a study of identical twins. TCRdb analysed the 5' RACE reads with MiXCR anew, one entry per CDR3 protein. Of more than 600,000 distinct CDR3 sequences listed, roughly 20% are singletons. Many counts were recorded for this clonotype. Its antigen remains unidentified. The germline CDR1 and CDR2 sequences are SGHTA and FQGNSA. V lost 1 base to trimming and J lost 6 bases, with 11 bases between them. The CDR3 runs 14 residues. Study conclusions and caveats: Invariant MAIT and iNKT cells could partly confound zero-insertion analyses.

The same data also contributed to another study, on T cells expressing NK-cell markers. Turning to that study: Topping the CD3+CD56-NKG2C+ fraction as well were these clonotypes, in a few donors.

The genes are TRBV7-2 and TRBJ2-3; D not resolved. The TCR originated in a woman younger than 30 in good health. The sample consisted of PBMCs. DNA of the CDR3: TGTGCCAGCAGCTTAGAGGTCGCGCGGGATACGCAGTATTTT. Its translation: CASSLEVARDTQYF.